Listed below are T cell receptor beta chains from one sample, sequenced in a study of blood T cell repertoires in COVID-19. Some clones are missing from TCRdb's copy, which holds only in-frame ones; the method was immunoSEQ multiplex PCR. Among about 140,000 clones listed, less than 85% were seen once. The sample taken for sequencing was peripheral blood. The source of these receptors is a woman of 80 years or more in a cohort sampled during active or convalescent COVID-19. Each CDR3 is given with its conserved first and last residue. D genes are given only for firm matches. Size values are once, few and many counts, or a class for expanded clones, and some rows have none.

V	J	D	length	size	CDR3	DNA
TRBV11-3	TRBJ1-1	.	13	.	CASSFDIRTEAFF	TGTGCCAGCAGTTTTGACATTAGGACTGAAGCTTTCTTT
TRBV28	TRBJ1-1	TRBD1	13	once	CASSLQGAQKAFF	TGTGCCAGCAGTTTACAGGGGGCGCAGAAAGCTTTCTTT
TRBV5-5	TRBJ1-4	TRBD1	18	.	CASSFGGDRGQSNEKLFF	TGTGCCAGCAGCTTCGGAGGGGACAGGGGGCAGAGTAATGAAAAACTGTTTTTT
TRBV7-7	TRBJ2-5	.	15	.	CASSLGAGGQETQYF	TGTGCCAGCAGCTTAGGCGCTGGAGGGCAAGAGACCCAGTACTTC
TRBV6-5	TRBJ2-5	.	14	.	CASTLTGSQETQYF	TGTGCCAGCACCCTGACCGGGTCTCAAGAGACCCAGTACTTC
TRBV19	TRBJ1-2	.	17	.	CASSSLVVTASNYGYTF	TGTGCCAGTAGTTCCCTCGTGGTGACAGCCTCTAACTATGGCTACACCTTC
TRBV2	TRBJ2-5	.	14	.	CASNFAGGTETQYF	TGTGCCAGCAATTTTGCCGGGGGAACAGAGACCCAGTACTTC
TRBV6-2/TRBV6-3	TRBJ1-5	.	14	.	CASSYAGINQPQHF	TGTGCCAGCAGTTACGCAGGGATCAATCAGCCCCAGCATTTT
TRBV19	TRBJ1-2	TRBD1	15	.	CASSTRQGANYGYTF	TGTGCCAGTAGTACCAGACAGGGGGCGAACTATGGCTACACCTTC
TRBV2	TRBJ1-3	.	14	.	CASGPRAFGNTIYF	TGTGCCAGCGGCCCCAGGGCTTTCGGAAACACCATATATTTT
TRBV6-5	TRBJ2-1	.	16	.	CASSYSTKGSYNEQFF	TGTGCCAGCAGTTACTCGACAAAAGGCTCCTACAATGAGCAGTTCTTC
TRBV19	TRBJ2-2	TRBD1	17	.	CASSPHRDRLFTGELFF	TGTGCCAGTAGTCCTCATCGGGACAGGCTTTTCACCGGGGAGCTGTTTTTT
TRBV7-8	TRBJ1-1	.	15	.	CATKPFRAVNTEAFF	TGTGCCACGAAGCCGTTCAGGGCGGTGAACACTGAAGCTTTCTTT
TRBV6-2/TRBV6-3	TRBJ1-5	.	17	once	CASSYRSGRHSNQPQHF	TGTGCCAGCAGTTACCGGTCCGGGAGACATAGCAATCAGCCCCAGCATTTT
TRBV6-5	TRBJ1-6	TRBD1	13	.	CASGTVYNSPLHF	TGTGCCAGTGGGACAGTTTATAATTCACCCCTCCACTTT
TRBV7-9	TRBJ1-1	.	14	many	CASSGTAGWAEAFF	TGTGCCAGCAGCGGAACGGCGGGGTGGGCTGAAGCTTTCTTT
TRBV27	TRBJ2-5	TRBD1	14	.	CASSLQGARETQYF	TGTGCCAGCAGTTTACAGGGGGCGAGAGAGACCCAGTACTTC
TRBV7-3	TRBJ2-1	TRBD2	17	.	CASSKSSIAGGSNEQFF	TGTGCCAGCAGCAAAAGCTCTATAGCGGGGGGGTCGAATGAGCAGTTCTTC
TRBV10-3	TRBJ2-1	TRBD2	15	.	CAISTSGGTYNVQFF	TGTGCCATCAGTACTAGCGGGGGGACCTACAATGTGCAGTTCTTC
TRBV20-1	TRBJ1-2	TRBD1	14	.	CSASGDRVGGGYTF	TGCAGTGCTAGTGGGGACAGGGTAGGAGGGGGCTACACCTTC
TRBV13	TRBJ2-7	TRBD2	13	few	CASSSRGGYEQYF	TGTGCCAGCAGCTCCCGGGGGGGATACGAGCAGTACTTC
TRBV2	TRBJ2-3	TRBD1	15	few	CASRRTGTSTDTQYF	TGTGCCAGCAGAAGGACAGGGACTAGCACAGATACGCAGTATTTT
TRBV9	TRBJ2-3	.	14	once	CASSGRVWEDTQYF	TGTGCCAGCAGCGGGAGGGTCTGGGAAGATACGCAGTATTTT
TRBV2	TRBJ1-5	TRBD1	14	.	CASRVDRGWQPQHF	TGTGCCAGCAGAGTGGACAGGGGATGGCAGCCCCAGCATTTT
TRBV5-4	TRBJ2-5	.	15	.	CASSLSAGTLETQYF	TGTGCCAGCAGCCTAAGCGCCGGGACACTAGAGACCCAGTACTTC
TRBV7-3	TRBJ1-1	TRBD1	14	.	CASSSTPGTAEAFF	TGTGCCAGCAGCTCTACTCCGGGGACAGCTGAAGCTTTCTTT
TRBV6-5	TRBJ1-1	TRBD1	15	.	CASKVQGISNTEAFF	TGTGCCAGCAAGGTACAGGGGATCTCCAACACTGAAGCTTTCTTT
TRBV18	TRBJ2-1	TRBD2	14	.	CASSPGLAGNEQFF	TGTGCCAGCTCACCGGGACTAGCGGGTAATGAGCAGTTCTTC
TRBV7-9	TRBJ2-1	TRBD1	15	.	CASSLGTGSGGEQFF	TGTGCCAGCAGCTTAGGGACAGGGTCTGGTGGTGAGCAGTTCTTC
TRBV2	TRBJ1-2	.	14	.	CASSNRVDLYGYTF	TGTGCCAGCAGCAACAGGGTAGATTTATATGGCTACACCTTC
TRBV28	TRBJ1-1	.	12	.	CASSLLQGEAFF	TGTGCCAGCAGTTTATTGCAGGGTGAAGCTTTCTTT
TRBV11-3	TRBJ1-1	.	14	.	CASSIGQGSTEAFF	TGTGCCAGCAGCATAGGGCAGGGCAGCACTGAAGCTTTCTTT
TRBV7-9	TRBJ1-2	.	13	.	CASSDDRNYGYTF	TGTGCCAGCAGCGATGACAGGAACTATGGCTACACCTTC
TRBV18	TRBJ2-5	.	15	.	CASSPGQPRQETQYF	TGTGCCAGCTCACCCGGACAGCCCCGCCAAGAGACCCAGTACTTC
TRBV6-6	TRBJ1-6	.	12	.	CASKSGNSPLHF	TGTGCCAGCAAGTCAGGAAATTCACCCCTCCACTTT
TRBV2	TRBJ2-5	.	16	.	CASSEFETASRETQYF	TGTGCCAGCAGTGAGTTTGAGACAGCATCTCGGGAGACCCAGTACTTC
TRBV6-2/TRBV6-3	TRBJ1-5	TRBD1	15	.	CASSSPDRAKQPQHF	TGTGCCAGCAGTTCGCCGGACAGGGCCAAACAGCCCCAGCATTTT
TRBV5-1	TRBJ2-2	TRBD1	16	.	CASSRWRTGGTGELFF	TGCGCCAGCAGCCGTTGGAGGACAGGGGGAACCGGGGAGCTGTTTTTT
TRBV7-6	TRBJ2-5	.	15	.	CASSFGQGHQETQYF	TGTGCCAGCAGCTTTGGGCAGGGCCACCAAGAGACCCAGTACTTC
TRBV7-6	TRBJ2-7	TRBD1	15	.	CASSLTGQASYEQYF	TGTGCCAGCAGCTTAACGGGACAGGCATCCTACGAGCAGTACTTC
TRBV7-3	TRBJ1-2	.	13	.	CASSHIRGQGYTF	TGTGCCAGCAGCCATATCCGAGGACAGGGCTACACCTTC
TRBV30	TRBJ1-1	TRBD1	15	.	CAWRADRVRNTEAFF	TGTGCCTGGAGAGCAGACAGGGTGAGGAACACTGAAGCTTTCTTT
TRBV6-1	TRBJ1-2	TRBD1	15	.	CASSERKGAVNGYTF	TGTGCCAGCAGTGAACGGAAGGGGGCGGTGAATGGCTACACCTTC
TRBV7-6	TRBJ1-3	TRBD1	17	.	CASSPGTGGWSGNTIYF	TGTGCCAGCAGCCCTGGGACAGGTGGTTGGTCTGGAAACACCATATATTTT
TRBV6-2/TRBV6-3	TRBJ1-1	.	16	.	CASSYPALNRDTEAFF	TGTGCCAGCAGTTACCCGGCATTGAACAGGGACACTGAAGCTTTCTTT
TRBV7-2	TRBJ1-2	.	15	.	CASSLGLGGNYGYTF	TGTGCCAGCAGCTTAGGACTGGGGGGGAACTATGGCTACACCTTC